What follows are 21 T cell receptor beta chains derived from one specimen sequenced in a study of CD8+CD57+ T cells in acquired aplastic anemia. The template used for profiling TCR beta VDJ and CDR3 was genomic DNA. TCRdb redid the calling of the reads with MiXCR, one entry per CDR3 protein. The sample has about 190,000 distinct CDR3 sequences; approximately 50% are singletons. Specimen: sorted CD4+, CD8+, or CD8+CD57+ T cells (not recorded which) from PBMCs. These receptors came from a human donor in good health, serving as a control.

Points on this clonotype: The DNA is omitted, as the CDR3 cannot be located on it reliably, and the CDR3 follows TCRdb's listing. The CDR3 spells CAISDLCAIRTSENNEQFF. The chain joins TRBV10-3 to TRBJ2-1; the table's D call TRBD2 went unverified against the DNA. Including both end residues, the CDR3 is 19 amino acids long. The V gene's germline CDR1 is ENHRY and CDR2 SYGVKD.

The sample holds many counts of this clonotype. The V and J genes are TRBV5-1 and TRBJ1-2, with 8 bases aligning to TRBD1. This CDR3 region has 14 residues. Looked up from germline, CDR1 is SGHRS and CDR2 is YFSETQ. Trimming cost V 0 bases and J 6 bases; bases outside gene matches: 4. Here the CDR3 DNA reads TGCGCCAGCAGCTTGGAACAGGGGGTAAATGGCTACACCTTC. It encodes CASSLEQGVNGYTF.

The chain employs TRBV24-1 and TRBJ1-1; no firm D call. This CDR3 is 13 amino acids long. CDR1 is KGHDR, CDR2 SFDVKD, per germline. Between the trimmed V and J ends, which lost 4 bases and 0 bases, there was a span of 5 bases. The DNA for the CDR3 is TGTGCCACCAGTGACGGTCTGAACACTGAAGCTTTCTTT. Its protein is CATSDGLNTEAFF.

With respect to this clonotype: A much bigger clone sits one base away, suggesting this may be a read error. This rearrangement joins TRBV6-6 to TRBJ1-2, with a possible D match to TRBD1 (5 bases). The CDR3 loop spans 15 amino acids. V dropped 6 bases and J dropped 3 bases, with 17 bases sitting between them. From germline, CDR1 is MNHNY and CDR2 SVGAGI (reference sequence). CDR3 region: CASRRALDSHYGYTF. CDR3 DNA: TGTGCCAGCAGAAGAGCCCTAGACAGCCACTATGGCTACACCTTC.

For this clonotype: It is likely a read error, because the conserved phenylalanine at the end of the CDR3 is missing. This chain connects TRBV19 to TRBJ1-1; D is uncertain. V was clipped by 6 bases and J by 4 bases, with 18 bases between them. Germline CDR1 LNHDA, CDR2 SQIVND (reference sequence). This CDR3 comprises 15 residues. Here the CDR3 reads CASRLSPGRVTEAFI. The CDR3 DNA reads TGTGCCAGTAGGTTGTCTCCCGGGAGGGTCACTGAAGCTTTCATT.

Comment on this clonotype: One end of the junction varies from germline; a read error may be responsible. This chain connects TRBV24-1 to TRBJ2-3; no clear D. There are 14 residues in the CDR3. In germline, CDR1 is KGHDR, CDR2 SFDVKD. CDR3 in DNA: TGTGCCACCAGTGATCTCATTGGAGCAGATACGCAGTACTTT. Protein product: CATSDLIGADTQYF.

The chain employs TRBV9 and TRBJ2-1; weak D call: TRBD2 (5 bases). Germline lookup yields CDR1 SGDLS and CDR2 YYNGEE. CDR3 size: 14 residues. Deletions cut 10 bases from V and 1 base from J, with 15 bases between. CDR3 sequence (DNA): TGTGCCCGGCGGATGGGGAGTTCCTACAATGAGCAGTTCTTC. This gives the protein CARRMGSSYNEQFF.

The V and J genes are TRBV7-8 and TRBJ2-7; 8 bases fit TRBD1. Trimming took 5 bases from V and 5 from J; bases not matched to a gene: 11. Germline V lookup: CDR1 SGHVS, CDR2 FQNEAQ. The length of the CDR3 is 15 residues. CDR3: CASSIRTGIRDEQYF. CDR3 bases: TGTGCCAGCAGCATTCGGACAGGGATAAGGGACGAGCAGTACTTC.

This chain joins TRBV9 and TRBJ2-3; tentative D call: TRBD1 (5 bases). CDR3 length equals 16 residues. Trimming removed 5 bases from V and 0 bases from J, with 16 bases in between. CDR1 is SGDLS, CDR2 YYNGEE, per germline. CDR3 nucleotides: TGTGCCAGCAGTTATGGGGCGAACACTAGCACAGATACGCAGTATTTT. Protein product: CASSYGANTSTDTQYF. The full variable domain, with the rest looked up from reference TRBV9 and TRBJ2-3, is DSGVTQTPKHLITATGQRVTLRCSPRSGDLSVYWYQQSLDQGLQFLIQYYNGEERAKGNILERFSAQQFPDLHSELNLSSLELGDSALYFCASSYGANTSTDTQYFGPGTRLTVL.

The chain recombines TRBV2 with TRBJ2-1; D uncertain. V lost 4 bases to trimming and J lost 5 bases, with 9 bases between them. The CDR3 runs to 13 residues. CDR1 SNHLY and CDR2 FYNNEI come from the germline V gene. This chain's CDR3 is CASSGEMNNEQFF. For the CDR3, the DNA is TGTGCCAGCAGTGGCGAGATGAACAATGAGCAGTTCTTC.

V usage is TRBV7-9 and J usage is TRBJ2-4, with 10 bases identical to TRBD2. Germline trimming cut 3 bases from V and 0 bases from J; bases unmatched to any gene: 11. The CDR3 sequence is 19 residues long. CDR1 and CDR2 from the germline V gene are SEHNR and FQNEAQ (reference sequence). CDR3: CASSLGVAGGREAKNIQYF. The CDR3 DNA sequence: TGTGCCAGCAGCTTGGGGGTAGCGGGGGGTCGGGAAGCCAAAAACATTCAGTACTTC.

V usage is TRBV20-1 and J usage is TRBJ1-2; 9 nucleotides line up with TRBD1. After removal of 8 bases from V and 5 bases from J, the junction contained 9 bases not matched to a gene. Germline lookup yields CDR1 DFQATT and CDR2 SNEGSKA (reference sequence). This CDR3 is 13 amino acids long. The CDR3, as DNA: TGCAGTCCTACAGGGGGCTATCGGTATGGCTACACCTTC. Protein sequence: CSPTGGYRYGYTF.

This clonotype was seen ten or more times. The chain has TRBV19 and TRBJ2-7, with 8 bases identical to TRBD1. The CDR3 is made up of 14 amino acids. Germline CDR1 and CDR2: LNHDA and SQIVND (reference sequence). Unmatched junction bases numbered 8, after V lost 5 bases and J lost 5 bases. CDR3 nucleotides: TGTGCCAGTAGTCCTAGGACAGGGTTCGACGAGCAGTACTTC. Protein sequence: CASSPRTGFDEQYF.

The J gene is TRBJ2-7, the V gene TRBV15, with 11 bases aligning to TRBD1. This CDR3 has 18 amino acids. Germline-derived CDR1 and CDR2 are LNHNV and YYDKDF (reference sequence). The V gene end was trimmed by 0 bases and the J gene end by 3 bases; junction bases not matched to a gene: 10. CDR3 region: CATSRDTGQGVPYYEQYF. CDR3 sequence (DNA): TGTGCCACCAGCAGAGATACGGGACAGGGGGTCCCCTACTACGAGCAGTACTTC.

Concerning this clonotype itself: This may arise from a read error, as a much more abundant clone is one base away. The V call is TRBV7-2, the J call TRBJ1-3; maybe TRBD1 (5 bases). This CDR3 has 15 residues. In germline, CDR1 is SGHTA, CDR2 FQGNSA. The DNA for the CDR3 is TGTGCCAGCAGCCGAGGGCAGGGTTCTGGAAACGCCATATATTTT. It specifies CASSRGQGSGNAIYF.

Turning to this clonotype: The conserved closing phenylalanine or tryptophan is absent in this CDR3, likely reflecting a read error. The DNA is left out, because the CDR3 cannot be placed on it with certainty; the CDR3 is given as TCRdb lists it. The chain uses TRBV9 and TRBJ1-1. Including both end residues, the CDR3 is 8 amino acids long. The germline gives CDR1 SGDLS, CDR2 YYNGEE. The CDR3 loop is CASSVASQ.

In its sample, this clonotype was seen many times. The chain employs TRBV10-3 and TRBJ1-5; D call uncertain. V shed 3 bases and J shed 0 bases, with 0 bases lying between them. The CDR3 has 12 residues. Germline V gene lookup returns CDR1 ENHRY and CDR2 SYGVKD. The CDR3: CAISDSNQPQHF. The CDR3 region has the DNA TGTGCCATCAGTGATAGCAATCAGCCCCAGCATTTT.

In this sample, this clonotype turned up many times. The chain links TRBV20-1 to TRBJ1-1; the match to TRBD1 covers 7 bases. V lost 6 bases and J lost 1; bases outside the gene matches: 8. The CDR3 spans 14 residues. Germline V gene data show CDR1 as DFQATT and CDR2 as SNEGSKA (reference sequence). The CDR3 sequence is CSAHNRGANTEAFF. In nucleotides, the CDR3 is TGCAGTGCCCATAACAGGGGAGCGAACACTGAAGCTTTCTTT.

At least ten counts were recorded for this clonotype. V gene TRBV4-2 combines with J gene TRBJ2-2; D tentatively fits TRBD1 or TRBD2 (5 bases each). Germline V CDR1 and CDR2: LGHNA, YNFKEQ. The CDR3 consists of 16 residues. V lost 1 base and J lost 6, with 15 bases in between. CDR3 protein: CASSQAGAHQAGELFF. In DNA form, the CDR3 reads TGTGCCAGCAGCCAAGCCGGGGCCCATCAAGCCGGGGAGCTGTTTTTT.

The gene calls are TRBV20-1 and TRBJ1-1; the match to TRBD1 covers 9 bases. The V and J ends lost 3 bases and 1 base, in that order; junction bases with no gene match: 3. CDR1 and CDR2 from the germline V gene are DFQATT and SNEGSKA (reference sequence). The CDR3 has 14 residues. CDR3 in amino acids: CSASAGQGNTEAFF. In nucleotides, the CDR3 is TGCAGTGCTAGCGCGGGACAGGGGAACACTGAAGCTTTCTTT.

Here the CDR3 reads CASSEGQVFYGYTF. As DNA, the CDR3 is TGTGCCAGCAGTGAAGGACAGGTATTCTATGGCTACACCTTC. The V call is TRBV12-5, the J call TRBJ1-2; 7 bases align to TRBD1. Per germline, CDR1 LGHNT and CDR2 FRNRAP. The CDR3 consists of 14 residues.